This entry describes one TCR beta chain. What it binds is unknown. This entry is derived from a study of blood T cells in healthy people across ages. General study results and limits: The donors' CMV status was not determined, possibly confounding changes in expanded clonotypes.

Germline V gene data show CDR1 as SGHDT and CDR2 as YYEEEE. The CDR3 consists of 18 residues. V gave up 7 bases and J gave up 0 bases, with 23 bases separating them. A second about 7 to 12 cycle PCR used barcoded and J-beta primers. Each CDR3 protein gets one entry after TCRdb re-called the 5' RACE reads with MiXCR. The profile shows 1.5 million to 2 million distinct CDR3 sequences, about 49% of them singletons. The receptor comes from a woman between 40 and 50 years old in good health. The sequencing input was blood. This rearrangement joins TRBV5-6 to TRBJ2-1; no firm D call. The CDR3 bases are TGTGCCAGCGATGATTCTAATTTCAGGTCGGGCTCCTACAATGAGCAGTTCTTC. This encodes CASDDSNFRSGSYNEQFF.